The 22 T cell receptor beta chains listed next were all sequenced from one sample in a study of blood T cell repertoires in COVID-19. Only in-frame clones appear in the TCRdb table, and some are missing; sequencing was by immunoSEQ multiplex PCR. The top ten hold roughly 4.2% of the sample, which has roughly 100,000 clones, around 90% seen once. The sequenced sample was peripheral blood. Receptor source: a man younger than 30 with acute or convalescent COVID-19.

CDR3 in DNA: TGTGCCAGCAGTTTCGGTCCGGGACAGGGGATTAGCACCGGGGAGCTGTTTTTT. This translates into CASSFGPGQGISTGELFF. The chain has TRBV11-3 and TRBJ2-2, with 10 bases identical to TRBD1. V lost 6 bases and J lost 4; bases outside the gene matches: 14. This CDR3 is built from 18 residues. CDR1 is SGHNT, CDR2 YENEEA, per germline.

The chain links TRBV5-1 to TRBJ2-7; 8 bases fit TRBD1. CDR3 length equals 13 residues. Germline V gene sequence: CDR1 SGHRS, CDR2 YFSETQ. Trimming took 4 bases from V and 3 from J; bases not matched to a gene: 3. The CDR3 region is CASSAGQGYEQYF. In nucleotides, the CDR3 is TGCGCCAGCAGCGCAGGACAGGGCTACGAGCAGTACTTC.

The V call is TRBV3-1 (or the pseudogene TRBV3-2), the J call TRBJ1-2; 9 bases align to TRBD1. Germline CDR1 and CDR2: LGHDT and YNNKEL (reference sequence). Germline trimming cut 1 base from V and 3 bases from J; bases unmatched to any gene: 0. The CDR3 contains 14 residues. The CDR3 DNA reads TGTGCCAGCAGCCAAGGACAGGGGGACTATGGCTACACCTTC. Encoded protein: CASSQGQGDYGYTF.

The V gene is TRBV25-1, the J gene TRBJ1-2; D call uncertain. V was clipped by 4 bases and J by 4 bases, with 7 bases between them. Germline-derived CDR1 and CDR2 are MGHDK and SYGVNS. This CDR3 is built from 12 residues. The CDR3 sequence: CASSVATYGYTF. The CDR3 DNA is TGTGCCAGCAGTGTGGCCACCTATGGCTACACCTTC.

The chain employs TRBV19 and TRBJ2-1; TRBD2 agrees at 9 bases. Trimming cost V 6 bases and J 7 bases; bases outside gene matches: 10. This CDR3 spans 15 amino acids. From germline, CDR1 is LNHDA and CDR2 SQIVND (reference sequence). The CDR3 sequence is CASSLGGSGSNEQFF. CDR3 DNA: TGTGCCAGTAGCCTGGGGGGTAGCGGGAGTAATGAGCAGTTCTTC. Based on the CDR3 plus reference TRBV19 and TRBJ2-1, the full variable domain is DGGITQSPKYLFRKEGQNVTLSCEQNLNHDAMYWYRQDPGQGLRLIYYSQIVNDFQKGDIAEGYSVSREKKESFPLTVTSAQKNPTAFYLCASSLGGSGSNEQFFGPGTRLTVL.

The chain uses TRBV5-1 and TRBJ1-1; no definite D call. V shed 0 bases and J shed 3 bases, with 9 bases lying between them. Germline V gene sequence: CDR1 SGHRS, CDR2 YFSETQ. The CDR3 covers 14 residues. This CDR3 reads CASSLGSRDTEAFF. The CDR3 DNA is TGCGCCAGCAGCTTGGGATCCCGGGACACTGAAGCTTTCTTT.

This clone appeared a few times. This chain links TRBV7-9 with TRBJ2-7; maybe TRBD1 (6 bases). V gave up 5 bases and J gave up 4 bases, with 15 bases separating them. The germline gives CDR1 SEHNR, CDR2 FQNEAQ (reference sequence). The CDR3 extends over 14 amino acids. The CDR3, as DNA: TGTGCCAGCAGCCGCACAGGGAACTCTTACGAGCAGTACTTC. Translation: CASSRTGNSYEQYF.

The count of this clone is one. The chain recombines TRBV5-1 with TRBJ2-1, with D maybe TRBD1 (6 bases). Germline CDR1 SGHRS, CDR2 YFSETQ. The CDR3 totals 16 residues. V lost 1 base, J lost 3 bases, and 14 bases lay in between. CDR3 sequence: CASSLHWDNNYNEQFF. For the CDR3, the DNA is TGCGCCAGCAGCTTGCATTGGGACAATAACTACAATGAGCAGTTCTTC.

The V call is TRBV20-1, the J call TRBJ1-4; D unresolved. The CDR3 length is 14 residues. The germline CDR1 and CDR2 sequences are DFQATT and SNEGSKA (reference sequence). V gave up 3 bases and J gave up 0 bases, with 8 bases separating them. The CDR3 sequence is CSASEHTTNEKLFF. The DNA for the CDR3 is TGCAGTGCTAGTGAACACACAACTAATGAAAAACTGTTTTTT.

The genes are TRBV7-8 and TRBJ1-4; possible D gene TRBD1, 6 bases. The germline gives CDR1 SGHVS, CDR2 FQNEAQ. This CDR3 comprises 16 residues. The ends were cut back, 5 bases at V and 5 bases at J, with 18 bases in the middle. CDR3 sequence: CASSPDRWHPNEKLFF. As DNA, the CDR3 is TGTGCCAGCAGCCCAGACAGGTGGCACCCCAATGAAAAACTGTTTTTT. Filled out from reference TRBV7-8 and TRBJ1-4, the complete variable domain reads GAGVSQSPRYKVAKRGQDVALRCDPISGHVSLFWYQQALGQGPEFLTYFQNEAQLDKSGLPSDRFFAERPEGSVSTLKIQRTQQEDSAVYLCASSPDRWHPNEKLFFGSGTQLSVL.

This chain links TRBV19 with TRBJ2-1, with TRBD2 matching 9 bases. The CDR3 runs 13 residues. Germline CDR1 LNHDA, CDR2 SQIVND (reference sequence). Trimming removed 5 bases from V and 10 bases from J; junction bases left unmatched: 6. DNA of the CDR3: TGTGCCAGTAGTCTAGCGGGGTCGGGGGAGCAGTTCTTC. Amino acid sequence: CASSLAGSGEQFF.

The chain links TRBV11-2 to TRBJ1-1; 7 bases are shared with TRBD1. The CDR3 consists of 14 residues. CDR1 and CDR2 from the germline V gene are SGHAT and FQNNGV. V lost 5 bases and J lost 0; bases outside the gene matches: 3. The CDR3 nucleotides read TGTGCCAGCAGCGCAGGGACAGTGAACACTGAAGCTTTCTTT. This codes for CASSAGTVNTEAFF.

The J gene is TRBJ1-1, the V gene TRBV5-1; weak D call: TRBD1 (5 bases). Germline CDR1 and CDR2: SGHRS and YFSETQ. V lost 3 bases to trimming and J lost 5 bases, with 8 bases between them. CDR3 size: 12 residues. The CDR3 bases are TGCGCCAGCAGCTCACAGGAAACTGAAGCTTTCTTT. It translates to CASSSQETEAFF.

In nucleotides, the CDR3 is TGTGCCACCAGTGACCAATTGACTAGCGGGGACTACAATGAGCAGTTCTTC. As protein: CATSDQLTSGDYNEQFF. This sequence joins TRBV24-1 and TRBJ2-1; 11 nucleotides match TRBD2. Germline values: CDR1 KGHDR, CDR2 SFDVKD. The CDR3 has 17 amino acids. Trimming removed 4 bases from V and 3 bases from J; junction bases left unmatched: 7.

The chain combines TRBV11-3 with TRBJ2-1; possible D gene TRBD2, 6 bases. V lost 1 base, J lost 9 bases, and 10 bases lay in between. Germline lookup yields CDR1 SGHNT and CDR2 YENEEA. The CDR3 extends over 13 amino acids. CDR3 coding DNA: TGTGCCAGCAGCTTAGTACGGGGGTCTGAGCAGTTCTTC. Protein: CASSLVRGSEQFF.

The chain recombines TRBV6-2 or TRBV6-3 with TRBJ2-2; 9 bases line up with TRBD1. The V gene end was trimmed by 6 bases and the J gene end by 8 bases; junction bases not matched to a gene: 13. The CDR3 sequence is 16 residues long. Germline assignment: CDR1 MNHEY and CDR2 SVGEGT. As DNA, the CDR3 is TGTGCCAGCAGCAGACTCGCGGGACAGGGCTGGGGGGAGCTGTTTTTT. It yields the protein CASSRLAGQGWGELFF.

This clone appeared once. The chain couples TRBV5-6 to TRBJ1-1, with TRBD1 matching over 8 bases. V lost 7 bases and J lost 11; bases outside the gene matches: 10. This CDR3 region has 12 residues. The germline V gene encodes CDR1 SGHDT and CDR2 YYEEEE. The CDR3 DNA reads TGTGCCAGCGGAATCTTGGACAGGGAGGCTTTCTTT. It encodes CASGILDREAFF.

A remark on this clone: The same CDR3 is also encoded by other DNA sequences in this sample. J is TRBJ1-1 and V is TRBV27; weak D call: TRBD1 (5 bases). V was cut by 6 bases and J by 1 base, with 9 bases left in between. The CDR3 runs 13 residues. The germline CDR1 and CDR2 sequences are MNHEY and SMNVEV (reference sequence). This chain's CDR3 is CASSPGQNTEAFF. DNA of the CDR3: TGTGCCAGCAGCCCCGGACAGAACACTGAAGCTTTCTTT.

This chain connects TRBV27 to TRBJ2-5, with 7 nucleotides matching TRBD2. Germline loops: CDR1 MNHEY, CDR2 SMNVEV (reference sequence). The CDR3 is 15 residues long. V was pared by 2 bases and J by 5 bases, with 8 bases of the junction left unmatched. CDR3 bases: TGTGCCAGCAGTTTAGCGGGGGTGGTAAAGGAGACCCAGTACTTC. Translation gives CASSLAGVVKETQYF.

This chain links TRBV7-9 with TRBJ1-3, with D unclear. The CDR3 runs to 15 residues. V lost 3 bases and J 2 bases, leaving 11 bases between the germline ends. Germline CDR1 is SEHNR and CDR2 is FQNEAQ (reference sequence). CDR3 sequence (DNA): TGTGCCAGCAGCTTTTTAACAGTTACTGGAAACACCATATATTTT. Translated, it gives CASSFLTVTGNTIYF.

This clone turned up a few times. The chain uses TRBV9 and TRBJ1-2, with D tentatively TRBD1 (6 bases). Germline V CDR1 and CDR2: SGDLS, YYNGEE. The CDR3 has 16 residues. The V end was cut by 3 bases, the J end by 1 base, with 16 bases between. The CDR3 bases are TGTGCCAGCAGCGATGGGGGGGCAGGGTTTAACTATGGCTACACCTTC. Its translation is CASSDGGAGFNYGYTF.

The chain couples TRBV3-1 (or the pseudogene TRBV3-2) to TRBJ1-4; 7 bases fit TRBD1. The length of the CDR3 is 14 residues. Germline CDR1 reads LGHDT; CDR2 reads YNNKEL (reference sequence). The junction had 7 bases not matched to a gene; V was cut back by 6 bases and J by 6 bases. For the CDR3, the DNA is TGTGCCAGCAGATTGACAGGGACGGATGAAAAACTGTTTTTT. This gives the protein CASRLTGTDEKLFF.